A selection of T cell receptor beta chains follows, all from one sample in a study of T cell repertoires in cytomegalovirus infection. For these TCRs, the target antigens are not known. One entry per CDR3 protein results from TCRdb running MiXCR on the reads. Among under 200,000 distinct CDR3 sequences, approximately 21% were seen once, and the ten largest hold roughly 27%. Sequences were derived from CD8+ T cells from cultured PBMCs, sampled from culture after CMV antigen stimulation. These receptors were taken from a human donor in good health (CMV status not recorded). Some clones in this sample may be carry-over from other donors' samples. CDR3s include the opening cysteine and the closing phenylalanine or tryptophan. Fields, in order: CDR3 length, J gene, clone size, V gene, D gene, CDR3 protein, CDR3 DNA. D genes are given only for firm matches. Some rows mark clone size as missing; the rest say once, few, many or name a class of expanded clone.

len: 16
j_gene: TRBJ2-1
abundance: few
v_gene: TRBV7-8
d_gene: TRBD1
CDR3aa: CASSLGGTGVYNEQFF
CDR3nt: TGTGCCAGCAGCTTAGGGGGGACAGGGGTCTACAATGAGCAGTTCTTC

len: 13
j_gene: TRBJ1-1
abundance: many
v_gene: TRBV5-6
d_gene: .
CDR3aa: CASSFRIVNEAFF
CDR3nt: TGTGCCAGCAGCTTTCGGATAGTAAATGAAGCTTTCTTT

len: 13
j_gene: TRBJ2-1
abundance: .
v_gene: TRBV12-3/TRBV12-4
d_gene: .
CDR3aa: CASSREPGDEQFF
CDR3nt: TGTGCCAGCAGTCGGGAGCCCGGCGATGAGCAGTTCTTC

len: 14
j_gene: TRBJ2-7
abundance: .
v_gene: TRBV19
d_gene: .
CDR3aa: CASSMQQKRYAQYF
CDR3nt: TGTGCCAGTAGTATGCAACAGAAGCGCTACGCGCAGTACTTC

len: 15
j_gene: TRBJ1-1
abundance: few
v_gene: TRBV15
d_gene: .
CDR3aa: CATSRVQGLNTEAFF
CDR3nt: TGTGCCACCAGCAGGGTACAGGGACTGAACACTGAAGCTTTCTTT

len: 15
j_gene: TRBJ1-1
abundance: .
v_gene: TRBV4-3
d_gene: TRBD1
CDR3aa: CASSPLFSGGTEAFF
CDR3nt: TGCGCCAGCAGCCCCCTGTTTTCAGGGGGTACTGAAGCTTTCTTT

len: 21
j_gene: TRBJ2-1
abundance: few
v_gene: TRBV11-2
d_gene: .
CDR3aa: CASSRGGGGPRDLISYNEQFF
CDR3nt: TGTGCCAGCAGCCGAGGAGGCGGGGGCCCGAGGGATTTAATCTCCTACAATGAGCAGTTCTTC

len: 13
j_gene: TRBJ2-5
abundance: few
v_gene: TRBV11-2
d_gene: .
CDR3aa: CASSLEWEETQYF
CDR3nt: TGTGCCAGCAGCTTAGAGTGGGAAGAGACCCAGTACTTC

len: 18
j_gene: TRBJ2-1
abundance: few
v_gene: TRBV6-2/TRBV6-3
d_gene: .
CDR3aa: CASSYSVGDSQSYNEQFF
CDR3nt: TGTGCCAGCAGTTACTCGGTAGGGGACTCGCAGAGTTACAATGAGCAGTTCTTC

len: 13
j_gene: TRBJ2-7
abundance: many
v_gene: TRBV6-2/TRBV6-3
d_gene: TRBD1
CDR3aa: CASSWTGAYEQYF
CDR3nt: TGTGCCAGCAGTTGGACAGGGGCCTACGAGCAGTACTTC

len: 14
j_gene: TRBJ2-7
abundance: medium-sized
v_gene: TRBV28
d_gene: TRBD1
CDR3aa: CASSPDRGRYEQYF
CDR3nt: TGTGCCAGCAGTCCAGACAGGGGGCGGTACGAGCAGTACTTC

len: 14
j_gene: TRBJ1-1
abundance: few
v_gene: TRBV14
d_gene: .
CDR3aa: CASSQAALATEAFF
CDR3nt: TGTGCCAGCAGCCAAGCGGCTCTTGCCACTGAAGCTTTCTTT

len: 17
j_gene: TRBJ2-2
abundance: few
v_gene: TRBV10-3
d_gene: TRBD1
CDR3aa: CAIRGLPGTGDTGELFF
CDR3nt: TGTGCCATCAGGGGGTTACCCGGGACAGGGGACACCGGGGAGCTGTTTTTT

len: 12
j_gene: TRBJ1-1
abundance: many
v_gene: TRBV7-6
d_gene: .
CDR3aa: CASSLAGTEAFF
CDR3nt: TGTGCCAGCAGCTTAGCGGGGACTGAAGCTTTCTTT

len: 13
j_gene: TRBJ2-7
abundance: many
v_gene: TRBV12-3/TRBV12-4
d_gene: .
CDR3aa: CASSSGTAYEQYF
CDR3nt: TGTGCCAGCAGTTCCGGGACGGCCTACGAGCAGTACTTC

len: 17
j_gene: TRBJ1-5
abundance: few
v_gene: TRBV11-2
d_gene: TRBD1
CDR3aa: CASSLHPGQYSNQPQHF
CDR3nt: TGTGCCAGCAGCTTGCACCCGGGACAGTATAGCAATCAGCCCCAGCATTTT

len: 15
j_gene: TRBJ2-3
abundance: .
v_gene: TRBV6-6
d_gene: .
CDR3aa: CASSGAPGGTDTQYF
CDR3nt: TGTGCCAGCAGTGGGGCTCCCGGGGGCACAGATACGCAGTATTTT

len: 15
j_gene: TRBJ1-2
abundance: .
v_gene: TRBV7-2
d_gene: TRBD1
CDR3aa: CASSIGQAWLYGYTF
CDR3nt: TGTGCCAGCAGCATCGGACAGGCCTGGCTCTATGGCTACACCTTC

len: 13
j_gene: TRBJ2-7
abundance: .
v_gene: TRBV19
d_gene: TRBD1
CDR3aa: CASGTGEGYEQYF
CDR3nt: TGTGCCAGTGGGACAGGGGAAGGCTACGAGCAGTACTTC

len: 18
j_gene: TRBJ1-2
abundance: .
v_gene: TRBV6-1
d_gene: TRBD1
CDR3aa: CASTLPIGQANHLNGYTF
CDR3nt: TGTGCCAGCACCCTACCGATTGGACAGGCCAACCACCTGAATGGCTACACCTTC

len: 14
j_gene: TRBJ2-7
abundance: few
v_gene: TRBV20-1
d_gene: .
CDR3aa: CSARPEGVTYEQYF
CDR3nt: TGCAGTGCTAGACCCGAGGGAGTTACCTACGAGCAGTACTTC

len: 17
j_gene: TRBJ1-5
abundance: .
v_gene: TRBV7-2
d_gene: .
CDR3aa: CASSLVGSPVSNQPQHF
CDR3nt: TGTGCCAGCAGCTTAGTCGGGAGCCCCGTTAGCAATCAGCCCCAGCATTTT

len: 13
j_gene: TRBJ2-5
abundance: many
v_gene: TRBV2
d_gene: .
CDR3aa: CASSEGVQETQYF
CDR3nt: TGTGCCAGCAGTGAGGGAGTCCAAGAGACCCAGTACTTC

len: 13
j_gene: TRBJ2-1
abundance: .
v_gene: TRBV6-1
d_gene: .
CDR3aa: CASSERTYNEQFF
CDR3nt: TGTGCCAGCAGTGAACGGACTTACAATGAGCAGTTCTTC

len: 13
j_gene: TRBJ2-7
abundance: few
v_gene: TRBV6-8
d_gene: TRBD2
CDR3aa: CATILAVSYEQYF
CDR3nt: TGTGCCACCATACTAGCGGTCTCCTACGAGCAGTACTTC

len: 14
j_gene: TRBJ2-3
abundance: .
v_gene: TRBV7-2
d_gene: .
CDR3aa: CASSLEGLIDTQYF
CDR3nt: TGTGCCAGCAGCTTAGAGGGACTCATAGATACGCAGTATTTT

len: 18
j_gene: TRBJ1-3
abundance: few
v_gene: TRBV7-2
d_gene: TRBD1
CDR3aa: CASSLAGQGTEIGNTIYF
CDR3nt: TGTGCCAGCAGCTTAGCGGGACAGGGAACTGAAATAGGAAACACCATATATTTT

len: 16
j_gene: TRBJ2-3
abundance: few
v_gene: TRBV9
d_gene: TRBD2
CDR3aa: CASSGDSGEPYDTQYF
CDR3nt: TGTGCCAGCAGCGGAGATAGCGGGGAACCATACGATACGCAGTATTTT

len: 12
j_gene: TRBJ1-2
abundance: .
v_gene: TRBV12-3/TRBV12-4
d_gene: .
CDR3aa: CASSLEEYGYTF
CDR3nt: TGTGCCAGCAGTTTGGAGGAGTATGGCTACACCTTC

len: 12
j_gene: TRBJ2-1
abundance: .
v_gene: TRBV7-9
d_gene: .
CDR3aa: CASSFYYDEQFF
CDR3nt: TGTGCCAGCAGCTTTTATTATGATGAGCAGTTCTTC

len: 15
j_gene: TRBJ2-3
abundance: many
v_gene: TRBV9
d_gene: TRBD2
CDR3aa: CASSSGLAGRDTQYF
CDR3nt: TGTGCCAGCAGCTCAGGACTAGCGGGGCGAGATACGCAGTATTTT

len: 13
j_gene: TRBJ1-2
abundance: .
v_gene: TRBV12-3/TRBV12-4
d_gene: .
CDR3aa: CASSFGGGYGYTF
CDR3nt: TGTGCCAGCAGTTTTGGAGGGGGTTATGGCTACACCTTC

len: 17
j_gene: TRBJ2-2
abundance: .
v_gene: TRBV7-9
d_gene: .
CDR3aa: CASSLLPLGFNTGELFF
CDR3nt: TGTGCCAGCAGCTTATTACCCCTCGGGTTCAACACCGGGGAGCTGTTTTTT